These 15 T cell receptor beta chains originate from one sample sequenced in a study of response to subunit inactivated influenza vaccine. TCRdb reprocessed the RT-PCR reads via MiXCR and lists one record per CDR3 protein. The sample has just under 550,000 distinct CDR3 sequences, around a quarter seen once. The sample was also linked to a second study, of T cells expressing NK-cell markers. That source notes: Template switching by 5'RACE with UMIs generated the TCR beta cDNA.

Sequenced here: CD4+ T cells sorted from PBMCs, sampled 12 days after vaccination. The receptors stem from a man aged 50 or older who received an inactivated influenza vaccine.

This clonotype was counted many times. The rearrangement joins TRBV5-1 to TRBJ2-7; D is ambiguous. The CDR3 extends over 13 amino acids. Looked up from germline, CDR1 is SGHRS and CDR2 is YFSETQ. With 2 bases removed from V and 1 base from J, the gap between germline ends came to 7 bases. CDR3 in amino acids: CASSFGVSYEQYF. In DNA form, the CDR3 reads TGCGCCAGCAGCTTCGGTGTTTCCTACGAGCAGTACTTC.

This clonotype was counted a few times. The chain employs TRBV20-1 and TRBJ2-4; weak D call: TRBD2 (5 bases). Trimming took off 3 bases at V and 8 bases at J, with 8 bases between the two ends. CDR3 length: 11 residues. Germline V gene data show CDR1 as DFQATT and CDR2 as SNEGSKA (reference sequence). CDR3 nucleotide sequence: TGCAGTGCTAGTACCGGGGACATTCAGTACTTC. The encoded protein is CSASTGDIQYF.

This clonotype was picked up a small number of times. The chain uses TRBV4-3 and TRBJ1-6, with TRBD1 matching 10 bases. J gave up 9 bases and V 2 bases, and 4 bases lay outside the gene matches. Germline V CDR1 and CDR2: LGHNA, YSLEER. This CDR3 region has 15 residues. The CDR3 here is CASSQTTGGSSPLHF. Here the CDR3 DNA reads TGCGCCAGCAGCCAAACGACAGGGGGCTCTTCACCCCTCCACTTT.

This clonotype occurred a few times. The chain combines TRBV29-1 with TRBJ2-4; possible D gene TRBD2, 5 bases. Germline CDR1 reads SQVTM; CDR2 reads ANQGSEA. V lost 2 bases, J lost 7 bases, and 6 bases lay in between. This CDR3 has 11 amino acids. The CDR3 sequence: CSVETGNIQYF. DNA for the CDR3: TGCAGCGTTGAAACGGGGAACATTCAGTACTTC.

This clonotype has only a few counts. This chain links TRBV4-3 with TRBJ1-2, with 9 nucleotides matching TRBD1. From germline, CDR1 is LGHNA and CDR2 YSLEER. This CDR3 region has 17 residues. Losses at the gene ends were 5 bases for V and 8 bases for J; bases not matched to a gene: 18. The CDR3 region has the DNA TGCGCCAGCAGCTCCCACTGGAGGGACAGGGACTATGGAGGCTACACCTTC. This encodes CASSSHWRDRDYGGYTF.

The chain combines TRBV7-8 with TRBJ2-3, with 7 bases that match TRBD1. This CDR3 is 16 amino acids long. V trimming: 5 bases; J trimming: 0 bases; junction bases outside the gene matches: 8. From germline, CDR1 is SGHVS and CDR2 FQNEAQ. CDR3 DNA: TGTGCCAGCAGCCCTGACAGGGCCCATAGCACAGATACGCAGTATTTT. This encodes CASSPDRAHSTDTQYF.

This clonotype showed up just a few times. The rearrangement uses TRBV5-6 and TRBJ2-1; D is unresolved. Between the trimmed V and J ends, which lost 0 bases and 9 bases, there was a span of 7 bases. The CDR3 spans 12 residues. Looked up from germline, CDR1 is SGHDT and CDR2 is YYEEEE. This chain's CDR3 is CASSLAPSEQFF. CDR3 bases: TGTGCCAGCAGCTTGGCTCCGAGTGAGCAGTTCTTC.

J is TRBJ2-7 and V is TRBV5-1; the match to TRBD2 covers 14 bases. The CDR3 has 21 residues. The germline V gene encodes CDR1 SGHRS and CDR2 YFSETQ. The J segment lost 2 bases and the V segment lost 4 bases, leaving 20 bases of the junction unmatched. The DNA of the CDR3 is TGCGCCAGCAGCCCCGGACGGAGCTCGGGACTAGCGGGGGTACTTACCTACGAGCAGTACTTC. Protein: CASSPGRSSGLAGVLTYEQYF.

The gene calls are TRBV6-4 and TRBJ2-5; no reliable D call. V lost 7 bases and J 0 bases, leaving 33 bases between the germline ends. Per the germline V gene, CDR1 is MRHNA and CDR2 is SNTAGT. The CDR3 contains 21 residues. CDR3 sequence reads: CASTTYGVPTLRWTDQETQYF. The CDR3 DNA follows: TGTGCCAGCACCACTTATGGAGTCCCTACCCTCCGGTGGACGGACCAAGAGACCCAGTACTTC.

The chain has TRBV4-1 and TRBJ2-4, with 8 bases that match TRBD1. V dropped 2 bases and J dropped 0; count of bases not matched to a gene: 3. The length of the CDR3 is 16 residues. Germline V gene data show CDR1 as MGHRA and CDR2 as YSYEKL. The CDR3 loop reads CASSQTGGSAKNIQYF. Written as DNA, the CDR3 is TGCGCCAGCAGCCAAACAGGGGGATCAGCCAAAAACATTCAGTACTTC.

CDR3 protein: CASSFGNNEKLFF. The CDR3 DNA follows: TGTGCCAGCAGTTTCGGCAATAATGAAAAACTGTTTTTT. This chain joins TRBV28 and TRBJ1-4; D is ambiguous. The CDR3 is 13 residues long. The V gene lost 3 bases and the J gene lost 4 bases, with 6 bases spanning the gap. Per germline, CDR1 MDHEN and CDR2 SYDVKM.

The sample holds many counts of this clonotype. The chain employs TRBV7-2 and TRBJ1-1; D might be TRBD1 (5 bases). Germline values: CDR1 SGHTA, CDR2 FQGNSA. V lost 0 bases, J lost 7 bases, and 15 bases lay in between. The CDR3 spans 15 residues. The CDR3 DNA reads as TGTGCCAGCAGCTTAGCAAGGATGAGGGGCGGTGAAGCTTTCTTT. The encoded protein is CASSLARMRGGEAFF.

This clonotype has just a few counts. The CDR3 is CAMKQGTRDSAQYF. Written as DNA, the CDR3 is TGTGCCATGAAACAGGGGACTAGGGATTCGGCGCAGTATTTT. The V and J genes are TRBV10-3 and TRBJ2-3; tentative D call: TRBD2 (8 bases). V lost 9 bases to trimming and J lost 10 bases, with 23 bases between them. CDR1 and CDR2 from the germline V gene are ENHRY and SYGVKD. This CDR3 spans 14 amino acids.

The V gene is TRBV20-1, the J gene TRBJ1-2; TRBD1 matches 7 bases. There are 13 residues in the CDR3. From germline, CDR1 is DFQATT and CDR2 SNEGSKA (reference sequence). The trim removed 0 bases at V and 8 bases at J, leaving 6 bases unmatched. In nucleotides, the CDR3 is TGCAGTGCTAGAGATGAGGGGGCGCGGGGCTACACCTTC. Its protein is CSARDEGARGYTF.

The V and J genes are TRBV5-6 and TRBJ2-5; D is tentatively TRBD1 or TRBD2 (6 bases each). V dropped 1 base and J dropped 5 bases, with 15 bases sitting between them. Looked up from germline, CDR1 is SGHDT and CDR2 is YYEEEE. This CDR3 is 15 amino acids long. The CDR3 sequence is CASSLTGATVETQYF. For the CDR3, the DNA is TGTGCCAGCAGCTTGACGGGGGCAACTGTGGAGACCCAGTACTTC.